Following are 18 T cell receptor beta chains from one sample sequenced in a study of cytomegalovirus exposure and HLA in healthy donors. Data came from immunoSEQ multiplex PCR; TCRdb stores just in-frame clones and leaves some out. The sample has over 200,000 clones; around 78% are singletons. Sequenced material: PBMCs. These receptors were obtained from a woman aged 18 to 35 in good health and CMV-seronegative.

The J gene is TRBJ1-5, the V gene TRBV4-1, with 7 nucleotides matching TRBD1. CDR1 and CDR2 from the germline V gene are MGHRA and YSYEKL. The J segment lost 5 bases and the V segment lost 0 bases, leaving 1 base of the junction unmatched. The CDR3 totals 14 residues. The CDR3 coding sequence is TGCGCCAGCAGCCAAGATACAGGGGATCAGCCCCAGCATTTT. This encodes CASSQDTGDQPQHF.

This chain links TRBV30 with TRBJ1-1; 7 bases line up with TRBD1. This CDR3 is built from 12 residues. CDR1 is GTSNPN and CDR2 is SVGIG in the germline V gene (reference sequence). After removal of 4 bases from V and 3 bases from J, the junction contained 2 bases not matched to a gene. CDR3 bases: TGTGCCTGGACAGGGGGAGACACTGAAGCTTTCTTT. Protein product: CAWTGGDTEAFF.

The chain uses TRBV4-2 and TRBJ2-7, with 10 bases that match TRBD2. With 0 bases clipped from V and 6 bases from J, the junction kept 5 bases outside the gene matches. The CDR3 runs 15 residues. CDR1 is LGHNA, CDR2 YNFKEQ, per germline. The chain's CDR3 is CASSQDLAGVPEQYF. The CDR3 DNA sequence: TGTGCCAGCAGCCAAGATCTAGCGGGGGTGCCCGAGCAGTACTTC.

The rearrangement uses TRBV27 and TRBJ2-1; 13 nucleotides agree with TRBD2. This CDR3 has 18 amino acids. Germline CDR1 MNHEY, CDR2 SMNVEV (reference sequence). V lost 6 bases to trimming and J lost 5 bases; unmatched junction nucleotides: 13. CDR3 in amino acids: CASSRRLAGGPINNEQFF. The CDR3 DNA sequence: TGTGCCAGCAGCCGCCGACTAGCGGGGGGCCCAATAAACAATGAGCAGTTCTTC.

This chain links TRBV19 with TRBJ1-2, with TRBD1 matching 9 bases. The CDR3 runs 14 residues. The V segment lost 9 bases and the J segment 8 bases; nucleotides outside the gene matches: 13. CDR1 LNHDA and CDR2 SQIVND come from the germline V gene (reference sequence). CDR3 nucleotide sequence: TGTGCCAGCAAACCGGACAGGGGCCTTCAGGGCTACACCTTC. Translated: CASKPDRGLQGYTF.

The CDR3, as DNA: TGTGCCAGCAGGGCCAGGGAGGTCGTTATAGGGGGCGGCTACACCTTC. Protein sequence: CASRAREVVIGGGYTF. The chain combines TRBV27 with TRBJ1-2; 7 nucleotides agree with TRBD1. J was trimmed by 8 bases and V by 6 bases; bases with no gene match: 18. The germline CDR1 and CDR2 sequences are MNHEY and SMNVEV (reference sequence). The CDR3 consists of 16 residues.

The chain carries TRBV5-1 and TRBJ2-7; 11 positions agree with TRBD1. Germline lookup yields CDR1 SGHRS and CDR2 YFSETQ. V gave up 4 bases and J gave up 2 bases; unmatched junction bases: 2. The CDR3 consists of 14 residues. The CDR3 here is CASSPGQGAYEQYF. For the CDR3, the DNA is TGCGCCAGCAGCCCGGGACAGGGGGCCTACGAGCAGTACTTC.

The chain links TRBV4-1 to TRBJ2-7; a weak D match, TRBD2 (5 bases). The V gene's germline CDR1 is MGHRA and CDR2 YSYEKL. Trimming shortened V by 0 bases and J by 3 bases, and 15 bases separated the two germline ends. The CDR3 has 16 residues. DNA of the CDR3: TGCGCCAGCAGCCAAGATGTCCGGGTGGGGAGCTACGAGCAGTACTTC. It codes for CASSQDVRVGSYEQYF.

The CDR3 spells CASSPREGTSNQPQHF. The CDR3 nucleotides are TGTGCCAGCAGCCCCCGAGAGGGAACAAGCAATCAGCCCCAGCATTTT. This sequence joins TRBV7-8 and TRBJ1-5; D not certain. CDR3 length equals 16 residues. CDR1 SGHVS and CDR2 FQNEAQ come from the germline V gene. Trimming took off 5 bases at V and 1 base at J, with 15 bases between the two ends.

V usage is TRBV6-5 and J usage is TRBJ1-1; D is perhaps TRBD1 (5 bases). V lost 7 bases to trimming and J lost 4 bases, with 7 bases between them. Per the germline V gene, CDR1 is MNHEY and CDR2 is SVGAGI. The CDR3 consists of 11 residues. CDR3: CASTGPTEAFF. The CDR3 DNA sequence: TGTGCCAGCACGGGGCCCACTGAAGCTTTCTTT.

This chain links TRBV25-1 with TRBJ2-7; D may be TRBD1 or TRBD2 (6 bases each). Germline-derived CDR1 and CDR2 are MGHDK and SYGVNS. This CDR3 has 11 residues. The V end was cut by 8 bases, the J end by 2 bases, with 7 bases between. The CDR3 coding sequence is TGTGCCAGCCGGGGGCCCTACGAGCAGTACTTC. This sequence encodes CASRGPYEQYF.

This chain uses TRBV10-3 with TRBJ1-1; D is perhaps TRBD1 (5 bases). The germline V gene encodes CDR1 ENHRY and CDR2 SYGVKD. The V and J ends lost 3 bases and 4 bases respectively, with 15 bases between them. CDR3 length: 15 amino acids. In DNA, the CDR3 is TGTGCCATCAGTGAACTTGGGACCGGAGGCACTGAAGCTTTCTTT. Amino acids: CAISELGTGGTEAFF.

The chain has TRBV2 and TRBJ1-5, with no clear D. There are 15 residues in the CDR3. Trimming stripped 5 bases from V and 4 bases from J, with 15 bases between. Germline lookup yields CDR1 SNHLY and CDR2 FYNNEI. As DNA, the CDR3 is TGTGCCAGCAGTTGGGAGAGGATGGCAAATCAGCCCCAGCATTTT. Its translation: CASSWERMANQPQHF.

The gene calls are TRBV6-5 and TRBJ2-1; 11 nucleotides agree with TRBD2. The J segment lost 4 bases and the V segment lost 5 bases, leaving 1 base of the junction unmatched. CDR3 length equals 14 residues. Per the germline V gene, CDR1 is MNHEY and CDR2 is SVGAGI. CDR3 sequence: CASSTSGRYNEQFF. DNA for the CDR3: TGTGCCAGCAGTACTAGCGGGAGATACAATGAGCAGTTCTTC.

The chain is built from TRBV30 and TRBJ2-7, with unresolved D. Trimming took 5 bases from V and 0 from J, leaving 5 bases between them. The germline CDR1 and CDR2 sequences are GTSNPN and SVGIG (reference sequence). This CDR3 has 11 amino acids. The CDR3 coding sequence is TGTGCCTGGGGGTACTCCTACGAGCAGTACTTC. Translating it yields CAWGYSYEQYF.

This clone was seen a few times. The rearrangement links TRBV30 to TRBJ2-7; 7 bases match TRBD1. The CDR3 totals 12 residues. The germline gives CDR1 GTSNPN, CDR2 SVGIG (reference sequence). V shed 4 bases and J 6 bases; nucleotides not matched to a gene: 6. Here the CDR3 reads CAWNNRGREQYF. CDR3 in DNA: TGTGCCTGGAACAACAGGGGCCGCGAGCAGTACTTC.

The chain uses TRBV9 and TRBJ1-1, with D unresolved. Germline loops: CDR1 SGDLS, CDR2 YYNGEE. This CDR3 is built from 13 residues. Trimming left V 0 bases short and J 3 bases short, with 6 bases between. The CDR3 protein is CASSVGTDTEAFF. CDR3 in DNA: TGTGCCAGCAGCGTAGGCACGGACACTGAAGCTTTCTTT.

This chain connects TRBV18 to TRBJ2-7; D may correspond to TRBD1 or TRBD2 (6 bases each). The CDR3 sequence is 12 residues long. Trimming took off 8 bases at V and 4 bases at J, with 12 bases between the two ends. Germline V gene data show CDR1 as KGHSH and CDR2 as LQKENI. In nucleotides, the CDR3 is TGTGCCAGCGGACTACAGGGTTACGAGCAGTACTTC. This translates into CASGLQGYEQYF.